The text below deals with one T cell receptor (beta chain). The CDR3 length is 12 residues. Germline V gives CDR1 DFQATT, CDR2 SNEGSKA (reference sequence). The V gene lost 3 bases and the J gene lost 3 bases, with 9 bases spanning the gap. TCRdb keeps only in-frame clones here, not all; method: immunoSEQ multiplex PCR. The repertoire holds 90,000 or so clones, with about 83% as singletons. The data were obtained in a study of blood T cell repertoires in COVID-19. The receptor's source is a human donor in a cohort sampled during active COVID-19. V and J are TRBV20-1 and TRBJ2-7; D call uncertain. Sequenced input: peripheral blood. CDR3 nucleotide sequence: TGCAGTGCTAGTATCAGGTACTACGAGCAGTACTTC. This encodes CSASIRYYEQYF.